This T cell receptor beta chain originates from a study of T cell responses to AZD1222 COVID-19 vaccine. Turning to the study itself: Second-dose recipients at about 4 or about 12 weeks were treated as one pooled group.

Between the trimmed V and J ends, which lost 8 bases and 4 bases, there was a span of 15 bases. CDR1 is SGHTA, CDR2 FQGNSA, per germline. This CDR3 spans 14 amino acids. Using immunoSEQ multiplex PCR, the repertoire was profiled, and TCRdb retains in-frame clones only, with some absent. In the table there are about 140,000 clones, about 90% of which are singletons. The TCR comes from an adult in good health. Specimen: peripheral blood, collected on day 0 of AZD1222 vaccination. The chain has TRBV7-2 and TRBJ2-1; D is tentatively TRBD1 or TRBD2 (5 bases each). The CDR3 here is CASGGAARYNEQFF. The CDR3 coding sequence is TGTGCCAGCGGGGGAGCGGCTCGATACAATGAGCAGTTCTTC.